A single sample is the source of the 22 T cell receptor beta chains below, sequenced in a study of blood T cell repertoires in COVID-19. This table comes from immunoSEQ multiplex PCR, and its TCRdb copy is limited to in-frame clones, with some not included. This table has 200,000 to 300,000 clones, approximately 80% appearing once. Sequencing was performed on peripheral blood. Receptors were obtained from a woman aged 80 or over with COVID-19, enrolled during active disease.

This chain connects TRBV5-1 to TRBJ2-7; 9 nucleotides align to TRBD1. V lost 4 bases, J lost 4 bases, and 6 bases stayed unmatched. Looked up from germline, CDR1 is SGHRS and CDR2 is YFSETQ. The CDR3 is 14 residues long. Here the CDR3 reads CASSPGQGRYEQYF. The DNA for the CDR3 is TGCGCCAGCAGCCCGGGACAGGGCCGGTACGAGCAGTACTTC.

In its sample, this clone was seen once. This chain joins TRBV6-5 and TRBJ1-2, with TRBD1 identical over 7 bases. There are 14 residues in the CDR3. Germline CDR1 and CDR2: MNHEY and SVGAGI. J lost 8 bases, V lost 2 bases, and 8 bases had no gene match. This chain's CDR3 is CASSYLGRGTGYTF. The DNA for the CDR3 is TGTGCCAGCAGTTACCTAGGCAGGGGGACCGGCTACACCTTC.

The chain recombines TRBV27 with TRBJ1-1; 10 positions match TRBD1. V lost 4 bases, J lost 6 bases, and 2 bases stayed unmatched. The germline gives CDR1 MNHEY, CDR2 SMNVEV (reference sequence). This CDR3 contains 13 residues. CDR3 sequence (DNA): TGTGCCAGCAGTTGGGACAGGGGATCTGAAGCTTTCTTT. Residues: CASSWDRGSEAFF.

J is TRBJ1-5 and V is TRBV18; D is undetermined. Germline lookup yields CDR1 KGHSH and CDR2 LQKENI. The V gene lost 3 bases and the J gene lost 1 base, with 4 bases spanning the gap. This CDR3 is built from 13 residues. CDR3 amino acids: CASSPVSNQPQHF. The CDR3 coding sequence is TGTGCCAGCTCACCCGTAAGCAATCAGCCCCAGCATTTT.

This clone has only a few counts. The V and J genes are TRBV21-1 and TRBJ2-2; TRBD2 was called by the table and not checked on the DNA. TRBV21-1 is a pseudogene segment. The CDR3 spans 17 residues. CDR3 sequence reads: CASSKGKGRPNTGELFF. CDR3 nucleotide sequence: TGTGCCAGCAGCAAAGGAAAAGGGAGACCGAACACCGGGGAGCTGTTTTTT.

On this clone: This specimen includes other DNA sequences encoding the same CDR3. The genes are TRBV9 and TRBJ2-3, with D perhaps matching TRBD2 (6 bases). CDR3 length equals 14 residues. Germline CDR1 reads SGDLS; CDR2 reads YYNGEE. V was shortened by 4 bases and J by 6 bases, with 15 bases between the two germline ends. In nucleotides, the CDR3 is TGTGCCAGCAGCTTCGGGACTTCCCCCGATACGCAGTATTTT. Translating it yields CASSFGTSPDTQYF. The whole variable domain, remainder taken from reference TRBV9 and TRBJ2-3, is DSGVTQTPKHLITATGQRVTLRCSPRSGDLSVYWYQQSLDQGLQFLIQYYNGEERAKGNILERFSAQQFPDLHSELNLSSLELGDSALYFCASSFGTSPDTQYFGPGTRLTVL.

This rearrangement joins TRBV15 to TRBJ1-3; no definite D call. Germline-derived CDR1 and CDR2 are LNHNV and YYDKDF (reference sequence). This CDR3 is built from 12 residues. Trimming took off 3 bases at V and 2 bases at J, with 2 bases between the two ends. CDR3 loop: CATSSTGNTIYF. The CDR3 nucleotides read TGTGCCACCAGCAGTACTGGAAACACCATATATTTT.

The chain combines TRBV18 with TRBJ1-1; 7 bases fit TRBD1. The junction had 7 bases not matched to a gene; V was cut back by 2 bases and J by 10 bases. Germline CDR1 and CDR2: KGHSH and LQKENI. The CDR3 totals 13 residues. The CDR3 reads CASSPITGEGAFF. As DNA, the CDR3 is TGTGCCAGCTCACCAATAACAGGGGAAGGAGCTTTCTTT.

This clone was seen a few times. This chain links TRBV18 with TRBJ1-2, with D uncertain. The V end lost 3 bases, the J end lost 8 bases, and 13 bases lay between the germline ends. Per germline, CDR1 KGHSH and CDR2 LQKENI. The CDR3 consists of 13 residues. Here the CDR3 DNA reads TGTGCCAGCTCACCGGTCGGTGGGGAGGGCTACACCTTC. Translation: CASSPVGGEGYTF.

The V call is TRBV9, the J call TRBJ2-2, with 8 bases matching TRBD2. Germline loops: CDR1 SGDLS, CDR2 YYNGEE. CDR3 length: 17 amino acids. The trim removed 3 bases at V and 6 bases at J, leaving 13 bases unmatched. CDR3 sequence (DNA): TGTGCCAGCAGCGCACAACCGAGCGGGAGAGGTTCCGGGGAGCTGTTTTTT. Protein: CASSAQPSGRGSGELFF.

This sequence joins TRBV21-1 and TRBJ2-3; the D call of TRBD2 is as the table states it, not checked on the DNA. TRBV21-1 is assigned pseudogene status. CDR3 length: 19 amino acids. As DNA, the CDR3 is TGTGCCAGCAGCAAAGACCGGGCTAGCGGGGGGCCTATCACAGATACGCAGTATTTT. Amino acid sequence: CASSKDRASGGPITDTQYF.

This chain joins TRBV30 and TRBJ2-4; D perhaps matches TRBD2 (6 bases). The germline V and J ends were trimmed by 4 bases and 0 bases, with 13 bases remaining between them. The CDR3 is made up of 15 amino acids. The V gene's germline CDR1 is GTSNPN and CDR2 SVGIG (reference sequence). CDR3 sequence (DNA): TGTGCCTGGACTAGGGACTTCCTAGCCAAAAACATTCAGTACTTC. Translated, it gives CAWTRDFLAKNIQYF.

The V gene is TRBV6-7, the J gene TRBJ2-1, with D perhaps matching TRBD2 (5 bases). TRBV6-7 is treated as an ORF (open reading frame) with a function not yet certain. This CDR3 has 18 residues. The V gene lost 5 bases and the J gene lost 10 bases, with 30 bases spanning the gap. DNA of the CDR3: TGTGCCAGCAGTCTTAAGTTCCACCTTACCGGGATCAATGGAGAGCAGTTCTTC. Protein product: CASSLKFHLTGINGEQFF.

The rearrangement links TRBV6-2 or TRBV6-3 to TRBJ1-1, with D uncertain. This CDR3 comprises 15 residues. Trimming removed 0 bases from V and 0 bases from J, with 8 bases in between. Germline V lookup: CDR1 MNHEY, CDR2 SVGEGT. The CDR3 coding sequence is TGTGCCAGCAGTTACTCGGGGAGGATGAACACTGAAGCTTTCTTT. Its protein product is CASSYSGRMNTEAFF.

The V gene is TRBV20-1, the J gene TRBJ2-3, with D unresolved. CDR3 length: 12 amino acids. The germline V and J ends were trimmed by 3 bases and 3 bases, with 7 bases remaining between them. Germline values: CDR1 DFQATT, CDR2 SNEGSKA (reference sequence). The CDR3 bases are TGCAGTGCTAGTCCCTCGACAGATACGCAGTATTTT. It yields the protein CSASPSTDTQYF.

This clone was detected only a few times. The chain combines TRBV3-1 (or the pseudogene TRBV3-2) with TRBJ1-5; TRBD1 matches 9 bases. V shed 1 base, J shed 7 bases, and the junction held 2 bases outside the gene matches. Per the germline V gene, CDR1 is LGHDT and CDR2 is YNNKEL (reference sequence). The length of the CDR3 is 14 residues. For the CDR3, the DNA is TGTGCCAGCAGCCAAGGGACAGGGGAACAGCCCCAGCATTTT. Protein: CASSQGTGEQPQHF.

This clone is a singleton in its sample. The chain has TRBV5-5 and TRBJ2-2, with no clear D. CDR1 and CDR2 from the germline V gene are SGHKS and YYEKEE (reference sequence). The CDR3 is 14 amino acids. The V and J ends lost 0 bases and 6 bases respectively, with 9 bases between them. CDR3 in DNA: TGTGCCAGCAGCTTGGCCTCGGGTCCCGGGGAGCTGTTTTTT. Amino acid sequence: CASSLASGPGELFF.

This clone was found a few times. This rearrangement joins TRBV3-1 (or the pseudogene TRBV3-2) to TRBJ1-1; no clear D gene. From germline, CDR1 is LGHDT and CDR2 YNNKEL (reference sequence). V was cut by 4 bases and J by 5 bases, with 14 bases left in between. The CDR3 runs to 14 residues. The CDR3 sequence is CASSRARFSTEAFF. The CDR3 DNA follows: TGTGCCAGCAGCCGAGCCCGGTTCTCGACTGAAGCTTTCTTT.

As regards this clone: The junction does not match germline at one end; this may be a read error. The chain carries TRBV7-7 and TRBJ2-3; 13 bases agree with TRBD2. The germline gives CDR1 SSHAT, CDR2 FNYEAQ (reference sequence). CDR3 length: 15 amino acids. Here the CDR3 reads CASSLLAGGPDTQYF. Written as DNA, the CDR3 is TGTGCTAGCAGCCTACTAGCGGGGGGGCCAGATACGCAGTATTTT.

This sequence joins TRBV4-1 and TRBJ2-1; the match to TRBD2 covers 14 bases. This CDR3 contains 19 residues. Germline V gives CDR1 MGHRA, CDR2 YSYEKL. V shed 0 bases, J shed 6 bases, and the junction held 10 bases outside the gene matches. CDR3 nucleotides: TGCGCCAGCAGCCAAGATTACGGGACTAGCGGGAGTTGGAGCAATGAGCAGTTCTTC. Translating it yields CASSQDYGTSGSWSNEQFF.

The chain has TRBV5-4 and TRBJ2-3, with 10 bases that match TRBD1. This CDR3 comprises 17 residues. Germline V gene data show CDR1 as SGHNT and CDR2 as YYREEE (reference sequence). The trim removed 4 bases at V and 3 bases at J, leaving 11 bases unmatched. CDR3 region: CASSTALTGGRTDTQYF. The CDR3 nucleotides are TGTGCCAGCAGCACCGCGTTGACAGGGGGCAGGACAGATACGCAGTATTTT. The whole variable domain, filled in from reference TRBV5-4 and TRBJ2-3, reads ETGVTQSPTHLIKTRGQQVTLRCSSQSGHNTVSWYQQALGQGPQFIFQYYREEENGRGNFPPRFSGLQFPNYSSELNVNALELDDSALYLCASSTALTGGRTDTQYFGPGTRLTVL.

V usage is TRBV28 and J usage is TRBJ2-7; a weak D match, TRBD1 (7 bases). Trimming pared 3 bases from V and 5 bases from J, leaving 20 bases between. CDR3 size: 16 residues. Germline CDR1 and CDR2: MDHEN and SYDVKM. CDR3: CASSFPRTGWTNEQYF. The CDR3 DNA follows: TGTGCCAGCAGTTTCCCAAGGACAGGTTGGACTAACGAGCAGTACTTC.